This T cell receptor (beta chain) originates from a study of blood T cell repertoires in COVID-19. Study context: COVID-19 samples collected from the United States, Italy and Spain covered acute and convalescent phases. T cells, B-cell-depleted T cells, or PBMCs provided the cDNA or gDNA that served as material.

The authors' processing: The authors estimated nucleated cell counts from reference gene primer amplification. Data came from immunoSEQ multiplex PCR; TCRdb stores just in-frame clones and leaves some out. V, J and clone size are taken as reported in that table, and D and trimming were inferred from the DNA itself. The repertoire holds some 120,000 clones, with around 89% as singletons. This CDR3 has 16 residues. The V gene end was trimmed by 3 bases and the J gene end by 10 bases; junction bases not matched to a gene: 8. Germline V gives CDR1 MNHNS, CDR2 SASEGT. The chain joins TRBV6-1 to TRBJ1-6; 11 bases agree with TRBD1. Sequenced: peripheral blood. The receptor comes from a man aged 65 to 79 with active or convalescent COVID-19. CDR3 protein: CASSETWDRGASPLHF. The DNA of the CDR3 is TGTGCCAGCAGTGAGACCTGGGACAGGGGGGCATCACCCCTCCACTTT.